This section outlines one T cell receptor (beta chain) sequence together with its context. Its antigen remains unidentified. Only Caucasian adults living in Nashville, Tennessee served as donors. This entry comes from a study of shared clonotypes between healthy human individuals. Trimming cost V 5 bases and J 6 bases; bases outside gene matches: 7. CDR1 SEHNR and CDR2 FQNEAQ come from the germline V gene (reference sequence). The CDR3 runs to 15 residues. Sorted subsets were amplified in replicate PCRs using 200 ng DNA, tens of thousands of T cell genomes. Assay used: immunoSEQ multiplex PCR; TCRdb lists only in-frame clones, some missing. In the table there are about 680,000 clones, approximately 74% of which are singletons. Points from the study as a whole: Shared across a few donors were 4% to 5% of the naive CD4 clonotypes. It was anticipated that sequencing depth would influence how many clonotypes donors shared.

This TCR was sampled from a woman in her twenties or thirties in good health. The sequenced material came from memory CD4+ T cells sorted from blood. This sample's subset: CD45RA-negative fraction. V is TRBV7-9 and J is TRBJ2-1, with 10 bases fitting TRBD2. The CDR3 DNA sequence: TGTGCCAGCAGCCTCTCAGCGGGAGGGGGCAATGAGCAGTTCTTC. Amino acid sequence: CASSLSAGGGNEQFF.